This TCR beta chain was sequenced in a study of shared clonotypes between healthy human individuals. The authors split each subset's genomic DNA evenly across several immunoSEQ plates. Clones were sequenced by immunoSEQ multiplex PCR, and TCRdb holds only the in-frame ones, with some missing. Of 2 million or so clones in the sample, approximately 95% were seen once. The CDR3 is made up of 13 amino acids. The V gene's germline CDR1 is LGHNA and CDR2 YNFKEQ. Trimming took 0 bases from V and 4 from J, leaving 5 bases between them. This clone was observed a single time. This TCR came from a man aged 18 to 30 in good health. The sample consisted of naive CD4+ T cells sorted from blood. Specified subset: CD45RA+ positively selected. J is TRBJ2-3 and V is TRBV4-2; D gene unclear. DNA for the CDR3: TGTGCCAGCAGCCAAGATAACGCAGATACGCAGTATTTT. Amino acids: CASSQDNADTQYF.